One sample yielded the 18 T cell receptor beta chains listed below, sequenced in a study of OX40 agonist ivuxolimab in advanced cancers. The data were produced by immunoSEQ multiplex PCR, yet TCRdb's version contains in-frame clones alone and is incomplete. The sample includes some 57,000 clones, almost 85% of them seen just once. This material consisted of CD4+ or CD8+ T cells sorted from blood, taken in a trial of the OX40 agonist ivuxolimab. The receptor set was obtained from an adult with an advanced solid tumor such as melanoma, head and neck, liver or kidney cancer.

V is TRBV9 and J is TRBJ2-1; 8 bases are shared with TRBD2. V was clipped by 0 bases and J by 7 bases; unmatched bases: 9. This CDR3 is 16 amino acids long. In germline, CDR1 is SGDLS, CDR2 YYNGEE. As DNA, the CDR3 is TGTGCCAGCAGCGTAGGTCCCAGCGGGGGATTTAATGAGCAGTTCTTC. It is translated as CASSVGPSGGFNEQFF.

This chain connects TRBV18 to TRBJ2-6; maybe TRBD1 (7 bases). Germline CDR1 reads KGHSH; CDR2 reads LQKENI. V lost 2 bases to trimming and J lost 0 bases, with 17 bases between them. There are 19 residues in the CDR3. CDR3 sequence: CASSPSGDRPYSGANVLTF. In nucleotides, the CDR3 is TGTGCCAGCTCACCATCGGGGGACAGACCCTACTCTGGGGCCAACGTCCTGACTTTC.

The V gene is TRBV4-1, the J gene TRBJ2-1; perhaps D is TRBD1 or TRBD2 (6 bases each). Germline V gene sequence: CDR1 MGHRA, CDR2 YSYEKL. Deletions cut 4 bases from V and 0 bases from J, with 19 bases between. CDR3 size: 18 residues. Here the CDR3 reads CASSPSKRGRGSYNEQFF. CDR3 DNA: TGCGCCAGCAGCCCGAGCAAACGGGGGCGGGGCTCCTACAATGAGCAGTTCTTC.

By proportion, this clone is medium-sized. The CDR3 DNA is TGTGCCAGTAATTCGGCGGCAGGGAGCATACCTCTACAGAACACTGAAGCTTTCTTT. Encoded protein: CASNSAAGSIPLQNTEAFF. V usage is TRBV28 and J usage is TRBJ1-1; weak D call: TRBD1 (5 bases). CDR3 length: 19 residues. V gave up 9 bases and J gave up 1 base, with 30 bases separating them. Germline V gives CDR1 MDHEN, CDR2 SYDVKM.

This clone was seen a single time. The chain employs TRBV28 and TRBJ2-7; 10 nucleotides line up with TRBD1. This CDR3 has 14 amino acids. The germline CDR1 and CDR2 sequences are MDHEN and SYDVKM. J gave up 5 bases and V 3 bases, and 4 bases lay outside the gene matches. CDR3 amino acids: CASSFTGTGDEQYF. As DNA, the CDR3 is TGTGCCAGCAGTTTTACCGGGACAGGGGACGAGCAGTACTTC.

This clone was counted once. V and J are TRBV5-5 and TRBJ2-5; 9 bases match TRBD1. V trimming: 4 bases; J trimming: 1 base; junction bases outside the gene matches: 5. Germline lookup yields CDR1 SGHKS and CDR2 YYEKEE (reference sequence). This CDR3 has 15 amino acids. The CDR3 DNA sequence: TGTGCCAGCAGCATCGGACAGGGGCTCCAAGAGACCCAGTACTTC. It yields the protein CASSIGQGLQETQYF.

V is TRBV2 and J is TRBJ1-4; D not certain. The CDR3 totals 15 residues. CDR1 and CDR2 from the germline V gene are SNHLY and FYNNEI. V lost 3 bases and J 5 bases, leaving 13 bases between the germline ends. CDR3 amino acids: CASSESDGENEKLFF. In nucleotides, the CDR3 is TGTGCCAGCAGTGAGAGCGACGGGGAGAATGAAAAACTGTTTTTT.

This rearrangement joins TRBV7-2 to TRBJ1-2, with 8 bases aligning to TRBD1. After removal of 6 bases from V and 7 bases from J, the junction contained 13 bases not matched to a gene. Germline V gene sequence: CDR1 SGHTA, CDR2 FQGNSA. The length of the CDR3 is 15 residues. CDR3 coding DNA: TGTGCCAGCAGTATAGACAACAGGGGGTCCTTTGGCTACACCTTC. This gives the protein CASSIDNRGSFGYTF.

V gene TRBV27 combines with J gene TRBJ2-3; D call uncertain. Trimming cost V 4 bases and J 2 bases, with 13 bases left between them. The CDR3 runs 15 residues. Germline V CDR1 and CDR2: MNHEY, SMNVEV (reference sequence). The CDR3 protein is CASSSRATYTDTQYF. Written as DNA, the CDR3 is TGTGCCAGCAGTTCCCGGGCCACTTACACAGATACGCAGTATTTT.

The V and J genes are TRBV5-1 and TRBJ1-4; D possibly corresponds to TRBD1 (6 bases). The CDR3 is 12 residues long. The germline V and J ends were trimmed by 5 bases and 14 bases, with 16 bases remaining between them. Germline V gene sequence: CDR1 SGHRS, CDR2 YFSETQ. The CDR3 region is CASSSKQGRLFF. The CDR3 bases are TGCGCCAGCAGTTCAAAACAGGGCAGGCTGTTTTTT.

The gene calls are TRBV19 and TRBJ1-4; D possibly corresponds to TRBD1 (6 bases). Germline-derived CDR1 and CDR2 are LNHDA and SQIVND (reference sequence). With 8 bases removed from V and 10 bases from J, the gap between germline ends came to 17 bases. The CDR3 spans 13 residues. CDR3 sequence: CASGGAEGAKLFF. DNA of the CDR3: TGTGCCAGTGGGGGGGCAGAGGGCGCAAAACTGTTTTTT.

This clone was observed a single time. The chain has TRBV28 and TRBJ1-2; no reliable D call. The CDR3 runs 14 residues. V was cut by 2 bases and J by 2 bases, with 9 bases left in between. Germline V gene sequence: CDR1 MDHEN, CDR2 SYDVKM. CDR3 residues: CASSLLQENYGYTF. DNA for the CDR3: TGTGCCAGCAGTTTACTTCAGGAGAACTATGGCTACACCTTC.

The chain carries TRBV7-2 and TRBJ2-3; 14 bases are shared with TRBD2. CDR3 size: 15 residues. In germline, CDR1 is SGHTA, CDR2 FQGNSA. After removal of 5 bases from V and 4 bases from J, the junction contained 2 bases not matched to a gene. The CDR3 loop is CASSATSGRADTQYF. CDR3 coding DNA: TGTGCCAGCAGCGCGACTAGCGGGAGGGCAGATACGCAGTATTTT.

This clone was counted between two and nine times. The chain recombines TRBV19 with TRBJ1-5; weak D call: TRBD1 (6 bases). Germline V gene sequence: CDR1 LNHDA, CDR2 SQIVND (reference sequence). The V gene lost 4 bases and the J gene lost 4 bases, with 14 bases spanning the gap. The length of the CDR3 is 15 residues. The CDR3 is CASSKLGQPNQPQHF. The DNA for the CDR3 is TGTGCCAGTAGTAAACTTGGACAGCCTAATCAGCCCCAGCATTTT.

This chain links TRBV27 with TRBJ2-5; TRBD2 matches 14 bases. The CDR3 runs to 15 residues. Trimming removed 3 bases from V and 5 bases from J; junction bases left unmatched: 2. The germline CDR1 and CDR2 sequences are MNHEY and SMNVEV (reference sequence). The CDR3 here is CASSLGLAGVETQYF. The CDR3 DNA follows: TGTGCCAGCAGTTTGGGACTAGCGGGAGTGGAGACCCAGTACTTC.

V gene TRBV6-6 combines with J gene TRBJ2-3; no clear D gene. The V and J ends lost 2 bases and 7 bases respectively, with 10 bases between them. Germline CDR1 reads MNHNY; CDR2 reads SVGAGI (reference sequence). CDR3 size: 13 residues. The CDR3 DNA reads TGTGCCAGCAGTTACGGGTCCCGGTATACGCAGTATTTT. Residues: CASSYGSRYTQYF.

This clone was detected once. The chain links TRBV19 to TRBJ2-2; D is unclear. The V gene lost 6 bases and the J gene lost 2 bases, with 13 bases spanning the gap. Germline-derived CDR1 and CDR2 are LNHDA and SQIVND (reference sequence). The CDR3 length is 15 residues. The DNA for the CDR3 is TGTGCCAGTAGCATATTTGGAGCCAACACCGGGGAGCTGTTTTTT. Translating it yields CASSIFGANTGELFF.

The chain combines TRBV4-3 with TRBJ2-7; D not resolved. The V gene's germline CDR1 is LGHNA and CDR2 YSLEER. This CDR3 is 13 amino acids long. V was shortened by 1 base and J by 2 bases, with 6 bases between the two germline ends. The CDR3 DNA is TGCGCCAGCAGCCAAGGGATAGCCTACGAGCAGTACTTC. It translates to CASSQGIAYEQYF.